These 26 T cell receptor beta chains were all obtained from the same sample, sequenced in a study of chemoradiotherapy in HPV16-positive cancers (dated by TCRdb to 2022 to 2024). The library relied on the immunoSEQ multiplex PCR assay. Not all clones reach the TCRdb copy of this immuneACCESS table, which keeps in-frame sequences only. Checked studies attribute under half of the gap to unresolved V genes and leave the rest unexplained. The sample has roughly 20,000 clones on record, roughly 92% of them singletons. Together, the top ten hold 15% to 20% of the sample. The sequences come from blood, collected from a patient who underwent chemoradiotherapy. These receptors originate from a human donor with HPV-associated anogenital cancer.

The V call is TRBV6-1, the J call TRBJ1-5; D is undetermined. Germline V gene data show CDR1 as MNHNS and CDR2 as SASEGT. Between the trimmed V and J ends, which lost 2 bases and 6 bases, there was a span of 11 bases. There are 14 residues in the CDR3. CDR3 sequence reads: CASSERGGIQPQHF. CDR3 nucleotide sequence: TGTGCCAGCAGTGAACGGGGTGGAATTCAGCCCCAGCATTTT.

The V call is TRBV6-5, the J call TRBJ2-6, with unresolved D. This CDR3 region has 15 residues. V dropped 5 bases and J dropped 0 bases, with 8 bases sitting between them. The V gene's germline CDR1 is MNHEY and CDR2 SVGAGI. The CDR3 DNA is TGTGCCAGCAGTCGTGACCGCTCTGGGGCCAACGTCCTGACTTTC. Its protein product is CASSRDRSGANVLTF.

The rearrangement uses TRBV7-9 and TRBJ2-1; 8 bases align to TRBD2. Trimming at V came to 5 bases and at J to 5 bases, leaving 8 bases not matched to a gene. The CDR3 spans 15 residues. CDR1 and CDR2 from the germline V gene are SEHNR and FQNEAQ (reference sequence). In DNA form, the CDR3 reads TGTGCCAGCAGCCTTCCGCGCGGGGGGAACAATGAGCAGTTCTTC. Its protein is CASSLPRGGNNEQFF.

This chain links TRBV19 with TRBJ2-2; TRBD2 agrees at 14 bases. CDR1 LNHDA and CDR2 SQIVND come from the germline V gene (reference sequence). The CDR3 is 15 amino acids. Trimming removed 6 bases from V and 3 bases from J; junction bases left unmatched: 0. CDR3 protein: CASRGLAGDTGELFF. In nucleotides, the CDR3 is TGTGCCAGTAGGGGACTAGCGGGAGACACCGGGGAGCTGTTTTTT.

The V call is TRBV18, the J call TRBJ2-3, with D perhaps matching TRBD1 (6 bases). The length of the CDR3 is 17 residues. The V gene's germline CDR1 is KGHSH and CDR2 LQKENI. Trimming stripped 2 bases from V and 0 bases from J, with 15 bases between. In DNA form, the CDR3 reads TGTGCCAGCTCACCAGAAATCAGGGGCTCTAGCACAGATACGCAGTATTTT. It codes for CASSPEIRGSSTDTQYF.

This clone is a singleton in its sample. This sequence joins TRBV2 and TRBJ2-1; 11 bases map to TRBD2. Germline V gene lookup returns CDR1 SNHLY and CDR2 FYNNEI. This CDR3 is built from 15 residues. V lost 5 bases to trimming and J lost 4 bases; unmatched junction nucleotides: 4. This CDR3 is CASSLGTSGYNEQFF. DNA for the CDR3: TGTGCCAGCAGTCTCGGGACTAGCGGATACAATGAGCAGTTCTTC.

The chain joins TRBV29-1 to TRBJ2-5; the D gene could be TRBD1 or TRBD2 (5 bases each). The V gene's germline CDR1 is SQVTM and CDR2 ANQGSEA. The CDR3 runs to 12 residues. V was trimmed by 8 bases and J by 4 bases, leaving 14 bases between them. The CDR3 region has the DNA TGCAGCTTAGCGAGAACAGGAGAGACCCAGTACTTC. Amino acid sequence: CSLARTGETQYF.

The genes are TRBV4-2 and TRBJ2-7, with 9 bases aligning to TRBD2. Germline trimming cut 1 base from V and 3 bases from J; bases unmatched to any gene: 4. Germline lookup yields CDR1 LGHNA and CDR2 YNFKEQ. The length of the CDR3 is 15 residues. DNA of the CDR3: TGTGCCAGCAGCCAAGCTGTAGCGGGAGTCTACGAGCAGTACTTC. Its protein is CASSQAVAGVYEQYF.

This clone was detected only once. This chain links TRBV11-2 with TRBJ1-5; TRBD1 might be the D (5 bases). The V end lost 3 bases, the J end lost 1 base, and 10 bases lay between the germline ends. The CDR3 totals 15 residues. Germline V gene sequence: CDR1 SGHAT, CDR2 FQNNGV. The CDR3 DNA follows: TGTGCCAGCAGCTTGGGGGAGTCGAGCAATCAGCCCCAGCATTTT. Translation: CASSLGESSNQPQHF.

The chain joins TRBV4-1 to TRBJ1-1; possible D gene TRBD1, 5 bases. Looked up from germline, CDR1 is MGHRA and CDR2 is YSYEKL. This CDR3 comprises 18 residues. Trimming took 1 base from V and 3 from J, leaving 21 bases between them. The CDR3 loop reads CASSQAGVIWDWDTEAFF. DNA for the CDR3: TGCGCCAGCAGCCAAGCGGGGGTGATATGGGACTGGGACACTGAAGCTTTCTTT.

The chain is built from TRBV14 and TRBJ1-2, with D perhaps TRBD1 (5 bases). V dropped 6 bases and J dropped 4 bases, with 15 bases sitting between them. The V gene's germline CDR1 is SGHDN and CDR2 FVKESK. The CDR3 runs to 14 residues. The DNA of the CDR3 is TGTGCCAGCAGACGCCCCGGGACGAGCTATGGCTACACCTTC. Translated: CASRRPGTSYGYTF. The variable domain in full, with the rest retrieved from reference TRBV14 and TRBJ1-2, is EAGVTQFPSHSVIEKGQTVTLRCDPISGHDNLYWYRRVMGKEIKFLLHFVKESKQDESGMPNNRFLAERTGGTYSTLKVQPAELEDSGVYFCASRRPGTSYGYTFGSGTRLTVV.

This chain links TRBV27 with TRBJ1-2; 7 bases align to TRBD1. CDR1 MNHEY and CDR2 SMNVEV come from the germline V gene (reference sequence). The CDR3 has 16 amino acids. The V and J ends lost 5 bases and 5 bases, in that order; junction bases with no gene match: 14. CDR3 region: CASSRDRARNSYGYTF. The CDR3 DNA is TGTGCCAGCAGTCGGGACAGAGCTCGAAATAGTTATGGCTACACCTTC.

The rearrangement uses TRBV4-3 and TRBJ2-6; D ambiguous. The germline V gene encodes CDR1 LGHNA and CDR2 YSLEER. V gave up 0 bases and J gave up 1 base, with 25 bases separating them. CDR3 size: 22 residues. The CDR3 loop is CASSQEPPSTGTTASGANVLTF. The CDR3, as DNA: TGCGCCAGCAGCCAAGAACCGCCCTCGACTGGAACCACAGCGTCTGGGGCCAACGTCCTGACTTTC.

The V and J genes are TRBV5-8 and TRBJ2-1, with unresolved D. Germline-derived CDR1 and CDR2 are SGHTS and YDEGEE. The CDR3 covers 15 residues. V was trimmed by 9 bases and J by 0 bases, leaving 16 bases between them. The DNA for the CDR3 is TGTGCCACCCCATTCGGATCTTTCTCCTACAATGAGCAGTTCTTC. This translates into CATPFGSFSYNEQFF.

This clone was counted between two and nine times. J is TRBJ1-1 and V is TRBV13; D is unclear. Germline V gene data show CDR1 as PRHDT and CDR2 as FYEKMQ (reference sequence). Trimming removed 5 bases from V and 1 base from J, with 8 bases in between. The CDR3 totals 13 residues. CDR3: CASSPSGNTEAFF. CDR3 DNA sequence: TGTGCCAGCAGCCCTTCCGGGAACACTGAAGCTTTCTTT.

The chain joins TRBV5-1 to TRBJ2-7; TRBD2 aligns across 8 bases. V shed 0 bases and J 3 bases; nucleotides not matched to a gene: 5. This CDR3 region has 15 residues. Germline V gene lookup returns CDR1 SGHRS and CDR2 YFSETQ. CDR3 nucleotide sequence: TGCGCCAGCAGCTTGGTAGCGGGGAATCTCTACGAGCAGTACTTC. Amino acids: CASSLVAGNLYEQYF.

This chain joins TRBV6-1 and TRBJ1-5; D gene unclear. Germline-derived CDR1 and CDR2 are MNHNS and SASEGT. Trimming left V 6 bases short and J 0 bases short, with 12 bases between. The CDR3 covers 15 residues. Here the CDR3 DNA reads TGTGCCAGCAGGGACCGGGGTAGTAGCAATCAGCCCCAGCATTTT. As protein: CASRDRGSSNQPQHF.

This rearrangement joins TRBV19 to TRBJ1-2; perhaps TRBD1 as D (6 bases). This CDR3 region has 16 residues. Germline CDR1 reads LNHDA; CDR2 reads SQIVND (reference sequence). V was pared by 7 bases and J by 0 bases, with 18 bases between. The CDR3 here is CASTQFGGPANYGYTF. The CDR3 DNA reads TGTGCCAGTACTCAATTCGGGGGGCCAGCTAACTATGGCTACACCTTC.

In this sample, this clone turned up a few times. J is TRBJ2-7 and V is TRBV23-1; TRBD2 matches at 10 bases. TRBV23-1 is an ORF, and what it does is uncertain. After removal of 3 bases from V and 6 bases from J, the junction contained 8 bases not matched to a gene. The CDR3 contains 15 residues. The CDR3 bases are TGCGCCAGCAGTCAGGACCTAGCGGGAGTACTCGAGCAGTACTTC. Protein sequence: CASSQDLAGVLEQYF.

This rearrangement joins TRBV18 to TRBJ2-5; D gene unclear. Germline CDR1 KGHSH, CDR2 LQKENI. With 3 bases removed from V and 2 bases from J, the gap between germline ends came to 7 bases. The CDR3 runs 13 residues. The CDR3 DNA sequence: TGTGCCAGCTCACCCGGCCAACAAGAGACCCAGTACTTC. Amino acid sequence: CASSPGQQETQYF. Full variable domain (outside the CDR3, taken from reference TRBV18 and TRBJ2-5): NAGVMQNPRHLVRRRGQEARLRCSPMKGHSHVYWYRQLPEEGLKFMVYLQKENIIDESGMPKERFSAEFPKEGPSILRIQQVVRGDSAAYFCASSPGQQETQYFGPGTRLLVL.

This clone showed up just once. The chain joins TRBV2 to TRBJ2-7, with 9 nucleotides matching TRBD1. The germline gives CDR1 SNHLY, CDR2 FYNNEI. This CDR3 spans 15 amino acids. Trimming removed 8 bases from V and 3 bases from J; junction bases left unmatched: 11. The CDR3 loop reads CASFGTDRGSYEQYF. CDR3 coding DNA: TGTGCCAGCTTCGGAACCGACAGGGGGAGCTACGAGCAGTACTTC.

This clone was observed once. The gene calls are TRBV7-9 and TRBJ1-1, with 10 bases matching TRBD1. Germline CDR1 SEHNR, CDR2 FQNEAQ (reference sequence). The CDR3 has 18 residues. V shed 4 bases, J shed 10 bases, and the junction held 21 bases outside the gene matches. The chain's CDR3 is CASSSTRGTGEASVGAFF. In nucleotides, the CDR3 is TGTGCCAGCAGCTCCACCCGCGGGACAGGGGAAGCAAGTGTTGGAGCTTTCTTT. Based on the CDR3 plus reference TRBV7-9 and TRBJ1-1, the full variable domain is DTGVSQNPRHKITKRGQNVTFRCDPISEHNRLYWYRQTLGQGPEFLTYFQNEAQLEKSRLLSDRFSAERPKGSFSTLEIQRTEQGDSAMYLCASSSTRGTGEASVGAFFGQGTRLTVV.

This clone was detected a few times. The chain is built from TRBV10-2 and TRBJ1-2; 10 bases are shared with TRBD1. The CDR3 contains 15 residues. The junction had 2 bases not matched to a gene; V was cut back by 2 bases and J by 2 bases. CDR1 is WSHSY, CDR2 SAAADI, per germline. The CDR3 DNA reads TGCGCCAGCAGTGAGAGGGGACAGGGGAACTATGGCTACACCTTC. Its translation is CASSERGQGNYGYTF.

This clone was recorded once. This chain links TRBV7-9 with TRBJ1-2; D perhaps matches TRBD1 (6 bases). The CDR3 runs 14 residues. Germline CDR1 is SEHNR and CDR2 is FQNEAQ (reference sequence). The germline V and J ends were trimmed by 2 bases and 4 bases, with 11 bases remaining between them. The CDR3 nucleotides read TGTGCCAGCAGCTTAAAGGGGACACCCTATGGCTACACCTTC. Translated, it gives CASSLKGTPYGYTF.

This chain joins TRBV7-2 and TRBJ2-7; TRBD2 matches 8 bases. V was pared by 5 bases and J by 0 bases, with 6 bases of the junction left unmatched. Germline lookup yields CDR1 SGHTA and CDR2 FQGNSA. CDR3 length: 15 amino acids. The CDR3 coding sequence is TGTGCCAGCAGCGATAGCGGGGCCCCCTCCTACGAGCAGTACTTC. It is translated as CASSDSGAPSYEQYF.

The chain recombines TRBV29-1 with TRBJ1-2, with TRBD1 identical over 7 bases. V lost 0 bases to trimming and J lost 8 bases; unmatched junction nucleotides: 6. Germline V gene data show CDR1 as SQVTM and CDR2 as ANQGSEA. The CDR3 is 13 amino acids. CDR3 DNA: TGCAGCGTTGAAGAGACAGGGACCGTCGGCTACACCTTC. This sequence encodes CSVEETGTVGYTF. The entire variable domain, with the rest obtained from reference TRBV29-1 and TRBJ1-2, is as follows: SAVISQKPSRDICQRGTSLTIQCQVDSQVTMMFWYRQQPGQSLTLIATANQGSEATYESGFVIDKFPISRPNLTFSTLTVSNMSPEDSSIYLCSVEETGTVGYTFGSGTRLTVV.